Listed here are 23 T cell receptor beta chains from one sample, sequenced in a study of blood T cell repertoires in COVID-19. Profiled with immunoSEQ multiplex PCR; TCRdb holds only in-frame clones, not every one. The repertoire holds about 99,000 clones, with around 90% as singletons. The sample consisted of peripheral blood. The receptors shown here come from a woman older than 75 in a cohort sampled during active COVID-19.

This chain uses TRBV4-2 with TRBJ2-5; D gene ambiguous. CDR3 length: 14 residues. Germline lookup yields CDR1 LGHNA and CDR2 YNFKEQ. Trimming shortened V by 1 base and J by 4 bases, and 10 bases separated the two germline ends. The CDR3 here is CASSQARHIETQYF. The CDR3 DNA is TGTGCCAGCAGCCAAGCCCGACATATAGAGACCCAGTACTTC.

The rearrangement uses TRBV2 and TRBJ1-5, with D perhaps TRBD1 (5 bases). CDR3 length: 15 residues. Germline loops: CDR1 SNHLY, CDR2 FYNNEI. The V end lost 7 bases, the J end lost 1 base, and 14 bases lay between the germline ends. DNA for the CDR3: TGTGCCAGCACGGGTGCGGGGCGCAGCAATCAGCCCCAGCATTTT. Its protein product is CASTGAGRSNQPQHF.

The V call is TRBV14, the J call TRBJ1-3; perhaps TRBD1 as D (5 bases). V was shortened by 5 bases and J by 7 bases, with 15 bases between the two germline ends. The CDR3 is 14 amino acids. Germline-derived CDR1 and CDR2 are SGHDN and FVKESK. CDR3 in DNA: TGTGCCAGCAGCATTGCAGGGTATCTGAACACCATATATTTT. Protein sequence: CASSIAGYLNTIYF. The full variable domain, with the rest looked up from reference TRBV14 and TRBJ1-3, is EAGVTQFPSHSVIEKGQTVTLRCDPISGHDNLYWYRRVMGKEIKFLLHFVKESKQDESGMPNNRFLAERTGGTYSTLKVQPAELEDSGVYFCASSIAGYLNTIYFGEGSWLTVV.

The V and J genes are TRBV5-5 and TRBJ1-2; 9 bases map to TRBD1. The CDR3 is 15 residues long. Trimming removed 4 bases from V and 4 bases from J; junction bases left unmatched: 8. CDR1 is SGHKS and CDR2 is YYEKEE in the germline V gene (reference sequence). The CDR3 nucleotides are TGTGCCAGCAGCCAGGGACAGGGTAGGAGCTATGGCTACACCTTC. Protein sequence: CASSQGQGRSYGYTF.

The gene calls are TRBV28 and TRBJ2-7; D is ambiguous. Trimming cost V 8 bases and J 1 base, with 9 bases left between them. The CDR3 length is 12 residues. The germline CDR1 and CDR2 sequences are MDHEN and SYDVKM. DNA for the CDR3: TGTGCCAGCCATGGCAGGTCCTACGAGCAGTACTTC. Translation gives CASHGRSYEQYF.

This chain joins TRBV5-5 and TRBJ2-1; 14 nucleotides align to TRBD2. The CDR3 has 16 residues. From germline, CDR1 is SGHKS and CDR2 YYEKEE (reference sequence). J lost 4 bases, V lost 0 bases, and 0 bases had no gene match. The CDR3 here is CASSLGLAGGYNEQFF. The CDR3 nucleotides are TGTGCCAGCAGCTTGGGACTAGCGGGGGGGTACAATGAGCAGTTCTTC.

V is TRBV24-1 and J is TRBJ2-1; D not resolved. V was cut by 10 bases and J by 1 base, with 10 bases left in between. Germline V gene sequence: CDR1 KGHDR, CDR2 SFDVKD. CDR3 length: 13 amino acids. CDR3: CATSQASYNEQFF. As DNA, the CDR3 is TGTGCCACGAGCCAAGCTTCCTACAATGAGCAGTTCTTC.

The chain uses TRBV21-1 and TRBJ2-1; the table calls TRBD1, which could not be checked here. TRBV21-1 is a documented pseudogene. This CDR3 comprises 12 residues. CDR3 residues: CATSDRGAEQFF. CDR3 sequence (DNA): TGTGCCACTTCGGACAGGGGGGCTGAGCAGTTCTTC.

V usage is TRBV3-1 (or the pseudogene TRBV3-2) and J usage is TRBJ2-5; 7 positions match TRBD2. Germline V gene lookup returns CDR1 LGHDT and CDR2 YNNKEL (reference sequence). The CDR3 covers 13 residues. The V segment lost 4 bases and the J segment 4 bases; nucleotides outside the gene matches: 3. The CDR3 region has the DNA TGTGCCAGCAGCCCGTGGGGGGGAGAGACCCAGTACTTC. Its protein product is CASSPWGGETQYF.

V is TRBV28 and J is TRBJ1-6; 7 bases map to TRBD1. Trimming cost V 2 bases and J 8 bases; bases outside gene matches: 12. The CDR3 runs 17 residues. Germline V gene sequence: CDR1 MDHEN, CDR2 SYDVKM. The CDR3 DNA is TGTGCCAGCAGTTTAATTTCCGGCAGGGGGAATTATTCACCCCTCCACTTT. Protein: CASSLISGRGNYSPLHF.

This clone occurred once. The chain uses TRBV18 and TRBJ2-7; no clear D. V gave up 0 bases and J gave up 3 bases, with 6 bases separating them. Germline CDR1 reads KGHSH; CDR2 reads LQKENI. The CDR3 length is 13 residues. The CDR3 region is CASSPPSGYEQYF. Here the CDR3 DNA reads TGTGCCAGCTCACCACCGTCAGGCTACGAGCAGTACTTC.

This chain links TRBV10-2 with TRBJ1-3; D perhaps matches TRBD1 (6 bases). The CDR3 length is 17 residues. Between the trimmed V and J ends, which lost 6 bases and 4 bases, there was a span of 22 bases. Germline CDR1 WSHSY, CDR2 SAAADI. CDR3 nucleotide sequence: TGCGCCAGCAGAGGATCCCACATCGTCCAGGGGGGAAACACCATATATTTT. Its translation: CASRGSHIVQGGNTIYF.

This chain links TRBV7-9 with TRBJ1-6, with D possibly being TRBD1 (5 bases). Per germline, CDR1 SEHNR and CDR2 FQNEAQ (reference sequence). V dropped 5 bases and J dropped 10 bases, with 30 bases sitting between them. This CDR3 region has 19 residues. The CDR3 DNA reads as TGTGCCAGCAGCCACAGGAAGGTCGGGGTGGGGGGATCGGCCTCACCCCTCCACTTT. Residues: CASSHRKVGVGGSASPLHF.

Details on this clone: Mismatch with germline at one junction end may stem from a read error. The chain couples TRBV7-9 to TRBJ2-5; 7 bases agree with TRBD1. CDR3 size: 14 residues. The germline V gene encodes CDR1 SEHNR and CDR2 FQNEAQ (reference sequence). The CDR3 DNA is TGTGCCAGCAGCCAAGATCCGGGACAGCGCATCTCGGACTTC. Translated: CASSQDPGQRISDF.

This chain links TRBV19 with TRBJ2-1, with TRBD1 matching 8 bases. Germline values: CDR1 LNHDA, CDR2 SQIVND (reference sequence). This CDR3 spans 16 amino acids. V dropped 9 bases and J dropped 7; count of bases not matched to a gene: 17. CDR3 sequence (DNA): TGTGCCAGCTTATCCTCCCAAAGGACAGGGAAAAATGAGCAGTTCTTC. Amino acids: CASLSSQRTGKNEQFF.

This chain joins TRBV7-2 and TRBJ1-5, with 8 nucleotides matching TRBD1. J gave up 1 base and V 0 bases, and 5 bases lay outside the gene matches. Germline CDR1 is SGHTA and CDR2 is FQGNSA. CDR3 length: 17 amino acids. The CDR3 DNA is TGTGCCAGCAGCTTAGCGCAGGGGGCGACGAGCAATCAGCCCCAGCATTTT. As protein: CASSLAQGATSNQPQHF.

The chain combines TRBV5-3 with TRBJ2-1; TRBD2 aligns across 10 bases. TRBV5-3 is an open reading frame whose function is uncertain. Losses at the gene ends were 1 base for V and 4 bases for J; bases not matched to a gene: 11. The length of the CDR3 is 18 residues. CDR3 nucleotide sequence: TGTGCCAGAAGCTTGTCCAGCGGGAGGGCCGGGAGGTACAATGAGCAGTTCTTC. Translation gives CARSLSSGRAGRYNEQFF.

In DNA form, the CDR3 reads TGCAGCGTTGAATTGACTCAGAACACTGAAGCTTTCTTT. This sequence encodes CSVELTQNTEAFF. The chain uses TRBV29-1 and TRBJ1-1; no clear D. The CDR3 covers 13 residues. CDR1 and CDR2 (germline): SQVTM, ANQGSEA. The V end was cut by 2 bases, the J end by 1 base, with 8 bases between.

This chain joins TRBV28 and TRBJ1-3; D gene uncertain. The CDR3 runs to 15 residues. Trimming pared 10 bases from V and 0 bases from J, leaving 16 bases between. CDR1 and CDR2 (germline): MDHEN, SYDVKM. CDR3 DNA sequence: TGTGCCACTATTCCGCCCGCCGGCTCTGGAAACACCATATATTTT. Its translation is CATIPPAGSGNTIYF.

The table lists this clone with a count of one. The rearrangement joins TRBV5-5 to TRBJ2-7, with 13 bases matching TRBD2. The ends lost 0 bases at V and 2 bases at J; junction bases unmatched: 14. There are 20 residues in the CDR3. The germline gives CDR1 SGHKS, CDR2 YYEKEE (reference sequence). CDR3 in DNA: TGTGCCAGCAGCTTGGGACAGGGACTAGCGGGGTCGTCGAACACCTACGAGCAGTACTTC. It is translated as CASSLGQGLAGSSNTYEQYF. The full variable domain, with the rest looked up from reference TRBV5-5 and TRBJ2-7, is DAGVTQSPTHLIKTRGQQVTLRCSPISGHKSVSWYQQVLGQGPQFIFQYYEKEERGRGNFPDRFSARQFPNYSSELNVNALLLGDSALYLCASSLGQGLAGSSNTYEQYFGPGTRLTVT.

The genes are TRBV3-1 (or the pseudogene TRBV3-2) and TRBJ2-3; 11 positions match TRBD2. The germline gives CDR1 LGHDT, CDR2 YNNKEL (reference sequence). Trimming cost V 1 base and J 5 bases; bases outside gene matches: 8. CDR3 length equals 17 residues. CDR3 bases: TGTGCCAGCAGCCAAGTACGACTAGCGGGGTTCGGAGATACGCAGTATTTT. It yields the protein CASSQVRLAGFGDTQYF.

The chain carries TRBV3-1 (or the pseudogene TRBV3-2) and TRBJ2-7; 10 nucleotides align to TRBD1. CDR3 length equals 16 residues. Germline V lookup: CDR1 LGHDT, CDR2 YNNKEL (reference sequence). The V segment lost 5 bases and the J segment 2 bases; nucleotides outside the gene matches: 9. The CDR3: CASSTPGGTGAYEQYF. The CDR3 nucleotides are TGTGCCAGCAGCACCCCGGGCGGGACAGGGGCCTACGAGCAGTACTTC.

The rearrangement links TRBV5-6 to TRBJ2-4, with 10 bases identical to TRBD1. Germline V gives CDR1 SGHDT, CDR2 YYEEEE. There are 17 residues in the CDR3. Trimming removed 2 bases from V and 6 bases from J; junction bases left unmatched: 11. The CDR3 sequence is CASSLRQGALSVNIQYF. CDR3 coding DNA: TGTGCCAGCAGCTTACGACAGGGGGCGTTATCCGTAAACATTCAGTACTTC.